This is a list of T cell receptor beta chains from one sample in a study of blood T cell repertoires in COVID-19. Measured with immunoSEQ multiplex PCR; TCRdb has only the in-frame clones, and not every one. This table has approximately 250,000 clones, around 90% appearing once. The sample was peripheral blood. The receptors here all came from a young man with COVID-19, enrolled during active disease. Both conserved end residues are part of each CDR3. D genes are given only for firm matches. A clone size is listed for some rows: how often the clone was seen (once, few, many), or a class if it is expanded.

>TRBJ2-1|.|TRBV18|.
TGTGCCAGCTCACCGAGGGTGGACGTTGACAATGAGCAGTTCTTC
CASSPRVDVDNEQFF
>TRBJ1-6|TRBD1|TRBV6-4|.
TGTGCCAGCAGAGAGGACAGGGGAGATAATTCACCCCTCCACTTT
CASREDRGDNSPLHF
>TRBJ2-7|TRBD2|TRBV27|.
TGTGCCAGCAGCCCATTTACTAGCGGAGTAAACGAGCAGTACTTC
CASSPFTSGVNEQYF
>TRBJ2-7|TRBD1|TRBV15|.
TGTGCCACCAGCAGATCGAGGACAGGGCATTACGAGCAGTACTTC
CATSRSRTGHYEQYF
>TRBJ2-7|.|TRBV4-1|.
TGCGCCAGCAGCCAAGACCCCAGATCCTACGAGCAGTACTTC
CASSQDPRSYEQYF
>TRBJ1-4|.|TRBV6-5|.
TGTGCCACCCTACAGGTTCCTAATGAAAAACTGTTTTTT
CATLQVPNEKLFF
>TRBJ1-1|TRBD1|TRBV7-9|.
TGTGCCAGCAGCCCAGGACAGGGGGTAGTTCCTGAAGCTTTCTTT
CASSPGQGVVPEAFF
>TRBJ1-5|.|TRBV10-2|.
TGCGCCAGCAGTGAGGGACAGCCCAATCAGCCCCAGCATTTT
CASSEGQPNQPQHF
>TRBJ2-3|.|TRBV5-1|.
TGCGCCAGCAGCTTGGTAGGGGAAGATACGCAGTATTTT
CASSLVGEDTQYF
>TRBJ2-5|TRBD2|TRBV3-1/TRBV3-2|.
TGTGCCAGCAGTCCGACTAGCGGGGCCGCAAAGACCCAGTACTTC
CASSPTSGAAKTQYF
>TRBJ1-1|.|TRBV2|once
TGTGCCAGCGAACAACAGGGGAACACTGAAGCTTTCTTT
CASEQQGNTEAFF
>TRBJ1-1|.|TRBV12-5|.
TGTGCTAGTGGTCCTCCCCGGAGGGGAGCTTTCTTT
CASGPPRRGAFF
>TRBJ2-1|TRBD2|TRBV12-5|.
TGTGCTAGTGGTCGGGGACTAGCGGGGGATGAGCAGTTCTTC
CASGRGLAGDEQFF
>TRBJ1-2|TRBD1|TRBV19|.
TGTGCCAGTAGTATAGTAACAGGGGAACTATATGGCTACACCTTC
CASSIVTGELYGYTF
>TRBJ2-7|.|TRBV2|.
TGTGCCAGCAGTGGGGGGGTCAGCTCCTACGAGCAGTACTTC
CASSGGVSSYEQYF
>TRBJ2-2|.|TRBV11-2|.
TGTGCCAGCAGCTTAGTTGGGACAACGAACACCGGGGAGCTGTTTTTT
CASSLVGTTNTGELFF
>TRBJ1-2|TRBD1|TRBV5-1|.
TGCGCCAGCAGCCCGGACAGGGTAAACTATGGCTACACCTTC
CASSPDRVNYGYTF
>TRBJ2-7|.|TRBV13|.
TGTGCCAGCAGCCGGCTAGCCCCCGAGCAGTACTTC
CASSRLAPEQYF
>TRBJ2-5|TRBD2|TRBV15|once
TGTGCCACCAGCAGAGATGGCGGGGGGGCCCTCGAGACCCAGTACTTC
CATSRDGGGALETQYF
>TRBJ2-6|TRBD1|TRBV3-1/TRBV3-2|.
TGTGCCAGCAGCCGGGGGACAGGGGGATTTGGGGCCAACGTCCTGACTTTC
CASSRGTGGFGANVLTF
>TRBJ2-7|.|TRBV6-1|.
TGTGCCAGCAGTGGCGGACAGAGTACTGATTCTTTGATGGAACAGTACTTC
CASSGGQSTDSLMEQYF
>TRBJ1-3|TRBD1|TRBV5-1|.
TGCGCCAGCAGCTCGGGGACAGGTATAGGAAACACCATATATTTT
CASSSGTGIGNTIYF
>TRBJ1-6|TRBD1|TRBV12-3/TRBV12-4|.
TGTGCCAGCAGGACTACAGGGGCCTCACCCCTCCACTTT
CASRTTGASPLHF